This T cell receptor beta chain comes out of a study of cytomegalovirus exposure and HLA in healthy donors. Donors came from a validation cohort of over 100 subjects, distinct from the first 666-subject cohort. The assay was immunoSEQ multiplex PCR, and TCRdb's table has in-frame clones only and misses some. Found here are 200,000 to 300,000 clones, about 90% of them singletons; the top ten hold more than 10%. Findings of the study overall: Rare TCR sequences dominated, though some public TCRs recurred in many donors. That first-cohort TCR clusters tended to co-occur in the 90 to 150 validation repertoires was found in a later analysis.

Concerning this clone: The antigen remains undetermined.

The germline V gene encodes CDR1 MGHRA and CDR2 YSYEKL. V shed 1 base, J shed 0 bases, and the junction held 8 bases outside the gene matches. This CDR3 has 17 residues. The receptor's source is a man between 18 and 35 years old in good health and CMV-seropositive. Sequencing used PBMCs. The V and J genes are TRBV4-1 and TRBJ2-7; 8 bases match TRBD2. The CDR3 nucleotides are TGCGCCAGCAGCCAAGGCGGGAGCGGGAGCCTCTCCTACGAGCAGTACTTC. Its translation is CASSQGGSGSLSYEQYF.